The 32 T cell receptor beta chains in this list originate from one sample, sequenced in a study of regulatory T cells in long-lasting Graves disease. The time point here: newly diagnosed GD, antithyroid drugs for less than 3 months. There was RNA extracted from PBMCs, and the TCR library was made from it. Relying on iRepertoire HTBI primers and Arm-PCR of CDR3 regions, the team built TCR beta libraries. One entry per CDR3 protein results from TCRdb running MiXCR on the multiplex PCR reads. The profile shows 350,000 to 500,000 distinct CDR3 sequences, 12% to 15% of them singletons. Another study also made use of these data, one on T cells in Graves' hyperthyroidism and ophthalmopathy.

Material: peripheral blood mononuclear cells (PBMCs), obtained at new diagnosis, from a patient treated with antithyroid drugs. Receptors originate from a woman in her fifties or sixties with Graves disease.

Comments on this clonotype: A far more abundant clone sits one base away, making this likely a read error. The rearrangement links TRBV28 to TRBJ2-3; unclear D gene. The J call may be incorrect, as the DNA end agrees better with TRBJ2-5. The CDR3 extends over 14 amino acids. CDR1 and CDR2 from the germline V gene are MDHEN and SYDVKM. CDR3 DNA: TGTGCCAGCAGTCTTCCCTTAGTATCTGAGGCCCAGTACTTC. It translates to CASSLPLVSEAQYF.

This clonotype was observed at least ten times. The CDR3 DNA sequence: TGTGCCAGCAGTTACTCGGGGCCCACAGGCTCCTACTACGAGCAGTACTTC. Amino acids: CASSYSGPTGSYYEQYF. This chain joins TRBV6-6 and TRBJ2-7; D is possibly TRBD1 (5 bases). Germline V gene data show CDR1 as MNHNY and CDR2 as SVGAGI (reference sequence). There are 17 residues in the CDR3. Deletions cut 0 bases from V and 3 bases from J, with 18 bases between.

V is TRBV2 and J is TRBJ1-2, with a tentative D call TRBD1 (6 bases). Looked up from germline, CDR1 is SNHLY and CDR2 is FYNNEI. V was shortened by 6 bases and J by 6 bases, with 17 bases between the two germline ends. The CDR3 extends over 14 amino acids. The chain's CDR3 is CASSPQGLGDGYTF. The CDR3 DNA reads TGTGCCAGCAGCCCACAGGGCTTAGGAGATGGCTACACCTTC.

Points on this clonotype: One end of the junction fails to match germline, which may point to a read error. J is TRBJ2-2 and V is TRBV5-1, with D hard to call. CDR1 is SGHRS, CDR2 YFSETQ, per germline. The CDR3 spans 15 residues. CDR3 residues: CASGLGRMNTGELFF. The CDR3 DNA sequence: TGCGCCAGCGGCTTGGGCAGGATGAACACCGGGGAGCTGTTTTTT.

The genes are TRBV9 and TRBJ2-3; a possible D gene is TRBD2 (5 bases). V lost 7 bases to trimming and J lost 5 bases, with 17 bases between them. The CDR3 covers 14 residues. CDR1 and CDR2 from the germline V gene are SGDLS and YYNGEE. The CDR3 here is CASRSADGGDTQYF. The CDR3, as DNA: TGTGCCAGCCGCAGCGCTGATGGAGGAGATACGCAGTATTTT.

This clonotype appeared many times. The gene calls are TRBV6-1 and TRBJ1-2; perhaps TRBD1 as D (6 bases). Germline loops: CDR1 MNHNS, CDR2 SASEGT. V gave up 1 base and J gave up 4 bases, with 13 bases separating them. CDR3 length: 15 residues. The chain's CDR3 is CASSEGTQGGYGYTF. The CDR3 bases are TGTGCCAGCAGTGAAGGGACACAGGGCGGCTATGGCTACACCTTC.

This clonotype was seen at least ten times. The chain joins TRBV28 to TRBJ2-7; 8 bases align to TRBD1. Trimming at V came to 5 bases and at J to 4 bases, leaving 7 bases not matched to a gene. The germline V gene has CDR1 MDHEN and CDR2 SYDVKM. This CDR3 has 14 amino acids. CDR3 bases: TGTGCCAGCAGTCGCCCCGACAGGGGTTACGAGCAGTACTTC. Translation gives CASSRPDRGYEQYF.

This clonotype appeared many times. The V gene is TRBV2, the J gene TRBJ2-2; the match to TRBD2 covers 9 bases. Germline CDR1 is SNHLY and CDR2 is FYNNEI. This CDR3 region has 16 residues. The V segment lost 7 bases and the J segment 3 bases; nucleotides outside the gene matches: 9. The CDR3 DNA sequence: TGTGCCAGCAAAAATAGCGGGAGATCTGACACCGGGGAGCTGTTTTTT. This encodes CASKNSGRSDTGELFF.

A note on this clonotype: This clone may be a read error of a much larger clone one base away. The chain recombines TRBV27 with TRBJ2-7; 11 nucleotides agree with TRBD2. The CDR3 has 15 amino acids. Per germline, CDR1 MNHEY and CDR2 SMNVEV (reference sequence). The ends lost 3 bases at V and 6 bases at J; junction bases unmatched: 7. The CDR3 loop is CASSFDSGRATEQYF. The CDR3 nucleotides are TGTGCCAGCAGTTTTGATAGCGGGAGGGCCACCGAGCAGTACTTC.

This clonotype was detected only a few times. V and J are TRBV4-1 and TRBJ2-7; TRBD2 matches 7 bases. The CDR3 length is 16 residues. Germline CDR1 reads MGHRA; CDR2 reads YSYEKL. Trimming removed 0 bases from V and 0 bases from J; junction bases left unmatched: 5. This CDR3 is CASSQELGGISYEQYF. The CDR3 DNA reads TGCGCCAGCAGCCAAGAGTTGGGGGGGATCTCCTACGAGCAGTACTTC.

This clonotype was picked up a small number of times. J is TRBJ1-4 and V is TRBV2; 7 nucleotides match TRBD1. The CDR3 is 13 residues long. CDR1 is SNHLY, CDR2 FYNNEI, per germline. Trimming at V came to 7 bases and at J to 8 bases, leaving 7 bases not matched to a gene. The CDR3 loop reads CASNKQGREKLFF. In DNA, the CDR3 is TGTGCCAGCAATAAACAGGGGAGGGAAAAACTGTTTTTT.

This clonotype was counted at least ten times. V and J are TRBV28 and TRBJ2-3; TRBD2 might be the D (5 bases). With 5 bases removed from V and 0 bases from J, the gap between germline ends came to 12 bases. Germline V CDR1 and CDR2: MDHEN, SYDVKM. There are 15 residues in the CDR3. The CDR3 coding sequence is TGTGCCAGCAGTCTACCGGACTCGAGCACAGATACGCAGTATTTT. Its translation is CASSLPDSSTDTQYF.

This clonotype has at least ten counts. V and J are TRBV28 and TRBJ1-5, with TRBD1 matching 8 bases. The CDR3 extends over 16 amino acids. Germline V gene lookup returns CDR1 MDHEN and CDR2 SYDVKM. The V gene end was trimmed by 2 bases and the J gene end by 2 bases; junction bases not matched to a gene: 5. This chain's CDR3 is CASSLRTGLGNQPQHF. For the CDR3, the DNA is TGTGCCAGCAGTTTACGGACAGGGTTGGGCAATCAGCCCCAGCATTTT.

The chain couples TRBV10-1 to TRBJ2-3, with D uncertain. The V gene lost 4 bases and the J gene lost 6 bases, with 14 bases spanning the gap. CDR1 WNHNN and CDR2 SYGVQD come from the germline V gene (reference sequence). This CDR3 region has 14 residues. CDR3 DNA sequence: TGCGCCAGCAGTGCGCGTCTATTGGCGGATACGCAGTATTTT. The encoded protein is CASSARLLADTQYF.

This clonotype was seen ten or more times. The V and J genes are TRBV20-1 and TRBJ1-1; 10 bases fit TRBD1. V shed 6 bases, J shed 5 bases, and the junction held 15 bases outside the gene matches. The CDR3 contains 16 residues. In germline, CDR1 is DFQATT, CDR2 SNEGSKA (reference sequence). The CDR3 here is CSATPPPGQGKTEAFF. As DNA, the CDR3 is TGCAGTGCCACCCCACCCCCGGGACAGGGGAAGACTGAAGCTTTCTTT.

To note about this clonotype: This may stem from a read error, because a much larger clone lies one nucleotide away. The CDR3 end shows no conserved phenylalanine or tryptophan, and so a read error is likely. The chain links TRBV6-1 to TRBJ1-5, with 11 bases lining up with TRBD1. V was pared by 4 bases and J by 0 bases, with 5 bases of the junction left unmatched. The CDR3 covers 17 residues. CDR1 and CDR2 from the germline V gene are MNHNS and SASEGT. DNA of the CDR3: TGTGCCAGCAGTGGGGACAGGGGGAGACATAGCAATCAGCCCCAGCATCTT. Translation gives CASSGDRGRHSNQPQHL.

This clonotype was seen ten or more times. V usage is TRBV28 and J usage is TRBJ2-5, with a tentative D call TRBD2 (5 bases). This CDR3 comprises 15 residues. The germline gives CDR1 MDHEN, CDR2 SYDVKM. V lost 5 bases to trimming and J lost 2 bases, with 15 bases between them. In nucleotides, the CDR3 is TGTGCCAGCAGTAACCCAGGACGGGGTCAAGAGACCCAGTACTTC. It codes for CASSNPGRGQETQYF.

A few counts support this clonotype. V usage is TRBV5-4 and J usage is TRBJ2-5; possibly TRBD1 or TRBD2 for D (5 bases each). Per the germline V gene, CDR1 is SGHNT and CDR2 is YYREEE (reference sequence). V was pared by 2 bases and J by 5 bases, with 19 bases between. This CDR3 is built from 16 residues. The CDR3 sequence: CASSFGASSLGETQYF. CDR3 sequence (DNA): TGTGCCAGCAGCTTTGGGGCTAGCTCCTTGGGGGAGACCCAGTACTTC. The entire variable domain, with the rest obtained from reference TRBV5-4 and TRBJ2-5, is as follows: ETGVTQSPTHLIKTRGQQVTLRCSSQSGHNTVSWYQQALGQGPQFIFQYYREEENGRGNFPPRFSGLQFPNYSSELNVNALELDDSALYLCASSFGASSLGETQYFGPGTRLLVL.

There are many counts of this clonotype. This chain joins TRBV28 and TRBJ1-5; D is uncertain. With 4 bases removed from V and 3 bases from J, the gap between germline ends came to 16 bases. The CDR3 runs 16 residues. Germline V gene lookup returns CDR1 MDHEN and CDR2 SYDVKM. The CDR3 DNA reads as TGTGCCAGCAGTTCGGCTAAGTTTAGGGTCAATCAGCCCCAGCATTTT. This translates into CASSSAKFRVNQPQHF.

At least ten counts were recorded for this clonotype. The chain combines TRBV19 with TRBJ2-5; TRBD1 matches 10 bases. V lost 3 bases to trimming and J lost 4 bases; unmatched junction nucleotides: 8. This CDR3 contains 16 residues. Germline lookup yields CDR1 LNHDA and CDR2 SQIVND (reference sequence). This CDR3 is CASSISGTGAGETQYF. The DNA for the CDR3 is TGTGCCAGTAGTATCTCCGGGACAGGGGCCGGAGAGACCCAGTACTTC.

The V gene is TRBV2, the J gene TRBJ1-5, with 7 bases identical to TRBD1. CDR1 is SNHLY and CDR2 is FYNNEI in the germline V gene. V lost 6 bases, J lost 5 bases, and 13 bases stayed unmatched. This CDR3 is built from 16 residues. CDR3 in DNA: TGTGCCAGCAGGCTTAGCGGGACAGCTAGGGATCAGCCCCAGCATTTT. It translates to CASRLSGTARDQPQHF.

This clonotype was detected ten times or more. The chain links TRBV28 to TRBJ1-1, with 11 bases fitting TRBD1. Per germline, CDR1 MDHEN and CDR2 SYDVKM. The J segment lost 3 bases and the V segment lost 5 bases, leaving 5 bases of the junction unmatched. This CDR3 has 15 residues. The CDR3 sequence: CASSGTGGSYTEAFF. DNA for the CDR3: TGTGCCAGCAGTGGGACAGGGGGATCGTACACTGAAGCTTTCTTT.

This clonotype was picked up many times. The CDR3: CASSLTAGGYTEAFF. The CDR3, as DNA: TGTGCCAGCAGCTTAACGGCAGGGGGCTACACTGAAGCTTTCTTT. The chain is built from TRBV7-3 and TRBJ1-1; 8 bases fit TRBD1. J was trimmed by 3 bases and V by 0 bases; bases with no gene match: 3. CDR3 length: 15 residues. Germline lookup yields CDR1 SGHTA and CDR2 FQGTGA.

This sequence joins TRBV25-1 and TRBJ2-5; D remains ambiguous. Trimming shortened V by 2 bases and J by 7 bases, and 11 bases separated the two germline ends. The length of the CDR3 is 13 residues. Germline V lookup: CDR1 MGHDK, CDR2 SYGVNS. In DNA, the CDR3 is TGTGCCAGCAGTGAAGGTGGGGTGGCGACCCAGTACTTC. Translating it yields CASSEGGVATQYF.

In this sample, this clonotype turned up many times. The chain recombines TRBV2 with TRBJ2-5; D remains ambiguous. Between the trimmed V and J ends, which lost 6 bases and 2 bases, there was a span of 16 bases. The CDR3 covers 15 residues. The germline CDR1 and CDR2 sequences are SNHLY and FYNNEI. The CDR3 loop reads CASRVLGSVQETQYF. CDR3 coding DNA: TGTGCCAGCAGAGTATTGGGAAGCGTACAAGAGACCCAGTACTTC. Variable domain in full (rest from reference TRBV2 and TRBJ2-5): EPEVTQTPSHQVTQMGQEVILRCVPISNHLYFYWYRQILGQKVEFLVSFYNNEISEKSEIFDDQFSVERPDGSNFTLKIRSTKLEDSAMYFCASRVLGSVQETQYFGPGTRLLVL.

This clonotype was seen many times. This chain joins TRBV28 and TRBJ1-5; perhaps TRBD1 as D (6 bases). The CDR3 totals 14 residues. Trimming took 5 bases from V and 5 from J, leaving 13 bases between them. Germline assignment: CDR1 MDHEN and CDR2 SYDVKM. This chain's CDR3 is CASSPQGGYQPQHF. CDR3 bases: TGTGCCAGCAGTCCACAGGGAGGCTATCAGCCCCAGCATTTT.

This clonotype was counted many times. The chain has TRBV28 and TRBJ2-5; 8 bases agree with TRBD1. V dropped 2 bases and J dropped 4; count of bases not matched to a gene: 9. The CDR3 totals 16 residues. The germline V gene has CDR1 MDHEN and CDR2 SYDVKM. The CDR3 spells CASSLVWQGAGETQYF. The DNA of the CDR3 is TGTGCCAGCAGTTTAGTGTGGCAGGGGGCAGGAGAGACCCAGTACTTC.

This clonotype was detected ten times or more. The J gene is TRBJ1-1, the V gene TRBV10-3; 9 bases map to TRBD1. CDR1 and CDR2 (germline): ENHRY, SYGVKD. V lost 5 bases to trimming and J lost 1 base; unmatched junction nucleotides: 8. The CDR3 covers 16 residues. CDR3 amino acids: CAISLSPGQGNTEAFF. In DNA form, the CDR3 reads TGTGCCATCAGTCTTAGCCCGGGACAGGGGAACACTGAAGCTTTCTTT.

This clonotype has at least ten counts. The genes are TRBV2 and TRBJ2-3; perhaps TRBD2 as D (6 bases). The CDR3 consists of 19 residues. V was cut by 3 bases and J by 3 bases, with 25 bases left in between. Germline CDR1 SNHLY, CDR2 FYNNEI. This CDR3 reads CASSEPGVSRAPGTDTQYF. The CDR3 nucleotides read TGTGCCAGCAGTGAGCCGGGAGTGAGTAGAGCACCGGGGACAGATACGCAGTATTTT.

This clonotype was detected a few times. The chain employs TRBV27 and TRBJ2-5, with TRBD2 identical over 9 bases. Trimming cost V 6 bases and J 5 bases; bases outside gene matches: 34. The CDR3 is 23 residues long. CDR1 and CDR2 from the germline V gene are MNHEY and SMNVEV (reference sequence). Here the CDR3 reads CASSPPRTSSWIAGDASWETQYF. The CDR3 DNA sequence: TGTGCCAGCAGCCCCCCCAGGACTAGCAGCTGGATAGCGGGAGATGCCTCTTGGGAGACCCAGTACTTC.

This clonotype was recorded a few times. The rearrangement links TRBV10-3 to TRBJ1-5; no firm D call. Trimming cost V 1 base and J 1 base, with 5 bases left between them. Germline-derived CDR1 and CDR2 are ENHRY and SYGVKD. The CDR3 has 14 residues. The CDR3 loop reads CAISELWSNQPQHF. The CDR3 region has the DNA TGTGCCATCAGTGAGTTGTGGAGCAATCAGCCCCAGCATTTT.

This clonotype was picked up many times. The chain couples TRBV12-3 or TRBV12-4 to TRBJ2-1; TRBD2 aligns across 7 bases. The ends lost 4 bases at V and 6 bases at J; junction bases unmatched: 12. The CDR3 loop spans 16 amino acids. CDR3 bases: TGTGCCAGCAGTTCCCCCGGGGGGAGGGCCTCCAATGAGCAGTTCTTC. It codes for CASSSPGGRASNEQFF.